This TCR beta chain was retrieved from a study of T cells after yellow fever vaccination. Study-level information: Some fractions had low cell numbers, and these were prepared with SMART-Seq v4 Ultra Low Input.

Via MiXCR, TCRdb re-called the 5' RACE reads, giving one row per CDR3 protein. This sample has some 320,000 distinct CDR3 sequences, with about 4% found just once. Points on this clonotype: Antigen: not known.

The study's findings and limits: Among all clonotypes, a small share was observed in both CD4 and CD8 compartments. FACS-sorted repertoires could contain abundant clonotypes contaminating from the bulk population. Detected again after the booster were most primary-vaccination clones, at nearly 97% CD4 and around 91% CD8.

The V gene lost 4 bases and the J gene lost 5 bases, with 14 bases spanning the gap. Per germline, CDR1 KGHSH and CDR2 LQKENI. CDR3 length: 14 amino acids. This TCR was sampled from a young man who received the YFV17D yellow fever vaccine. This sample comprised PBMCs, obtained 5 days after the yellow fever booster vaccination. The chain joins TRBV18 to TRBJ2-5; tentatively, D is TRBD1 (6 bases). The CDR3 is CASSLGQMPETQYF. CDR3 bases: TGTGCCAGCTCACTAGGACAGATGCCGGAGACCCAGTACTTC.